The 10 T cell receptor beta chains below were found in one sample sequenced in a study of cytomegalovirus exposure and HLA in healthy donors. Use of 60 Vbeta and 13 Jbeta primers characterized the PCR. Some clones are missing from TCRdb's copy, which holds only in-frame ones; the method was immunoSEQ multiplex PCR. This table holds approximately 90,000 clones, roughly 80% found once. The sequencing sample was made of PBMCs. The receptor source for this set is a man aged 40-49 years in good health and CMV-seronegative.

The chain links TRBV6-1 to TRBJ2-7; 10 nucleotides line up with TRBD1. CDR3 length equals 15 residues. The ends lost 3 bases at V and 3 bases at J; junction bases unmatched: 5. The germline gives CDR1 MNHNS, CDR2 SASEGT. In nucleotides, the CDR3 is TGTGCCAGCAGTGAGGGGACAGGGGACTTCTACGAGCAGTACTTC. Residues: CASSEGTGDFYEQYF.

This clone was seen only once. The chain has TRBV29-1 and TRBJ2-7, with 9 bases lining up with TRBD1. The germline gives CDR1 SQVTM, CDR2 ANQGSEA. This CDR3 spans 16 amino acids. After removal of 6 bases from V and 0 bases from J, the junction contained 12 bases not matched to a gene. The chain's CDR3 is CSVRDLGQGFSYEQYF. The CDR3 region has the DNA TGCAGCGTAAGAGACCTGGGACAGGGATTCTCCTACGAGCAGTACTTC.

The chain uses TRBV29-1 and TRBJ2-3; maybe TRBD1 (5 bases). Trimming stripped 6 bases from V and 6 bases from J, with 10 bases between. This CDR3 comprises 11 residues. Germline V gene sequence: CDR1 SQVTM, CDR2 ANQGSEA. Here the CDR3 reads CSVQGRDTQYF. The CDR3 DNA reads TGCAGCGTCCAGGGCCGGGATACGCAGTATTTT.

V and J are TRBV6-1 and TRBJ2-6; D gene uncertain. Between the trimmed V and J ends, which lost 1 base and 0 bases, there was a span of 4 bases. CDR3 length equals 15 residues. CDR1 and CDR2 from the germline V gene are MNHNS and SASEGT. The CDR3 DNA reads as TGTGCCAGCAGTGAAGATAGCTCTGGGGCCAACGTCCTGACTTTC. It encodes CASSEDSSGANVLTF.

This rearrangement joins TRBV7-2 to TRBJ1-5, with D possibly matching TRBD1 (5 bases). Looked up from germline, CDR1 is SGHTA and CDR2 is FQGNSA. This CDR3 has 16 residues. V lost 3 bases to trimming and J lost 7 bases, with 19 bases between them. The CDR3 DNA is TGTGCCAGCAGCTTGGCCCCCGGGGGTTCCGGACAGCCCCAGCATTTT. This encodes CASSLAPGGSGQPQHF. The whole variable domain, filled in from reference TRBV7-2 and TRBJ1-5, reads GAGVSQSPSNKVTEKGKDVELRCDPISGHTALYWYRQSLGQGLEFLIYFQGNSAPDKSGLPSDRFSAERTGGSVSTLTIQRTQQEDSAVYLCASSLAPGGSGQPQHFGDGTRLSIL.

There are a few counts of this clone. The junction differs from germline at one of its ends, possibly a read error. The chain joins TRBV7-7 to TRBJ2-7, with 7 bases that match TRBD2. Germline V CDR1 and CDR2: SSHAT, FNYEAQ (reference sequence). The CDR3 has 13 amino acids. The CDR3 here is CASSLGQRGKQYF. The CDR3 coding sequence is TGTGCTAGCAGCTTAGGTCAGCGGGGAAAGCAGTACTTC.

CDR3 DNA sequence: TGCGCCAGCAGTGATGGGCAGTTCTATGGCTACACCTTC. Its translation is CASSDGQFYGYTF. The rearrangement uses TRBV10-2 and TRBJ1-2; D unresolved. The V end lost 3 bases, the J end lost 4 bases, and 9 bases lay between the germline ends. CDR1 and CDR2 (germline): WSHSY, SAAADI. The CDR3 length is 13 residues.

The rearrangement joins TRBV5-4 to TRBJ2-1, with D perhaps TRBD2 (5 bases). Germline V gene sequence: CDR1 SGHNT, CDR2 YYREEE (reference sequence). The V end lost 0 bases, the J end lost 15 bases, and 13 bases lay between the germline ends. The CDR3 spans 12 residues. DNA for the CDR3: TGTGCCAGCAGCTTGGTGGGATCCGAGGGGTTCTTC. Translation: CASSLVGSEGFF.

CDR3 in amino acids: CASSNAGQTGLNTEAFF. CDR3 bases: TGTGCCAGCAGTAACGCCGGGCAAACAGGGTTGAACACTGAAGCTTTCTTT. The chain combines TRBV27 with TRBJ1-1; possible D gene TRBD1, 6 bases. V was shortened by 5 bases and J by 0 bases, with 19 bases between the two germline ends. There are 17 residues in the CDR3. Germline CDR1 is MNHEY and CDR2 is SMNVEV (reference sequence).

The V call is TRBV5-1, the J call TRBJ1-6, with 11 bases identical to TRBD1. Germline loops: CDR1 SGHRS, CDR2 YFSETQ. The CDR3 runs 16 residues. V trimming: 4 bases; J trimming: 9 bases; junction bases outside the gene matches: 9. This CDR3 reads CASSPIGQGARSPLHF. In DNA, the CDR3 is TGCGCCAGCAGCCCTATCGGACAGGGGGCCCGTTCACCCCTCCACTTT.